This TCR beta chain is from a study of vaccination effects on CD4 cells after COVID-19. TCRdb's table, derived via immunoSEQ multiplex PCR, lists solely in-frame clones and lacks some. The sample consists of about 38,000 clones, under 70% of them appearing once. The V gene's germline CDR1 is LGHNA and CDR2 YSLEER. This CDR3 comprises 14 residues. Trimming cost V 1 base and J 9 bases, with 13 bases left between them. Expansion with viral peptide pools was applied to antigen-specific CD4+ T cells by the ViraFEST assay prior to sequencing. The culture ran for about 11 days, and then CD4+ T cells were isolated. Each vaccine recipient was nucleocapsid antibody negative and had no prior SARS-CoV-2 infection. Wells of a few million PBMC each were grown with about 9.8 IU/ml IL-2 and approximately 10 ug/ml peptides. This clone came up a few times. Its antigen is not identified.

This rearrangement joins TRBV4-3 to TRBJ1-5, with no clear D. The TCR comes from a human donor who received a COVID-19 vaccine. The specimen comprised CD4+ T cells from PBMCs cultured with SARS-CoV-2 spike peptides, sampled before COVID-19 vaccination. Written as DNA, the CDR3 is TGCGCCAGCAGCCAAGGGGCCTTGGTTGGGCCCCAGCATTTT. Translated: CASSQGALVGPQHF.